This T cell receptor (beta chain) was recorded in a study of cytomegalovirus exposure and HLA in healthy donors. Study results and limitations: Upon later analysis, HLA-associated TCR beta chains proved more clonally expanded than other, equally common chains. Researchers left out some V segments, among them TRBV6-2 and TRBV6-3, as indistinguishable.

Germline CDR1 is SGHRS and CDR2 is YFSETQ. The V and J ends lost 4 bases and 2 bases, in that order; junction bases with no gene match: 6. The CDR3 consists of 16 residues. For this clone: The target antigen is unknown.

A multiplex PCR was run with 60 Vbeta primers and 13 Jbeta primers. The repertoire was sequenced with immunoSEQ multiplex PCR; TCRdb's copy has only in-frame clones and lacks some. The data show 100,000 to 150,000 clones, about 78% seen once. The chain employs TRBV5-1 and TRBJ2-5; 12 nucleotides line up with TRBD2. The sequence was collected from a female donor in good health and CMV-seronegative. What was sequenced was PBMCs. This CDR3 is CASSLGLAGQQETQYF. In nucleotides, the CDR3 is TGCGCCAGCAGCCTCGGACTAGCGGGACAACAAGAGACCCAGTACTTC.